The entry below gives a single T cell receptor (beta chain) sequence along with its context. No cognate antigen has been identified for it. The record has no base qualities; no much larger clone is one base away. Based on the germline V gene (reference sequence), the CDR1 and CDR2 sequences are LNHDA and SQIVND. At the junction V is shortened by 6 bases and J by 1 base, with 9 bases in between. The CDR3 holds 13 amino acids from the cysteine to the phenylalanine. The only DNA kept is the CDR3, 39 bases in frame from the first base. This sample was taken from a study of T cells in Graves' hyperthyroidism and ophthalmopathy (dated by TCRdb to the late 2010s). For the study in its entirety: Peripheral blood was collected at initial diagnosis, before any treatment. An independent validation cohort of 18 to 20 hyperthyroidism patients and 15 or so patients who later progressed to ophthalmopathy tested prospective prediction of ophthalmopathy. Thyroid tissue and blood T-cell repertoires from over 5 Graves' hyperthyroidism patients were also compared in the study. After sampling, hyperthyroidism patients received methimazole starting at 30 mg daily, and ophthalmopathy patients received high-dose intravenous methylprednisolone. A discovery cohort of roughly 100 patients, approximately 45 with Graves' ophthalmopathy and fewer than 65 with stable Graves' hyperthyroidism, was used to find distinguishing TCR V-J signatures. The approximately 100 discovery patients were randomly split 7:3 into training and test sets. The paper describes TCR Vbeta CDR3 sequencing of around 130 peripheral blood samples, made up of about 41 ophthalmopathy patients, roughly 72 hyperthyroidism patients and about 17 progressor patients. The full study reports these points: Ophthalmopathy was separated from stable hyperthyroidism by a 13 V-J signature model, with over 85% sensitivity and approximately 84% specificity obtained in cross-validation and 80%/75% obtained in testing. Most expanded thyroid clonotypes (frequency above 0.001) were also found in blood, which suggests that blood repertoires may mirror thyroid immune responses. In validation, the model predicted progression to ophthalmopathy a median of about 6.5 months before onset, with approximately 68% sensitivity and roughly 73% specificity. Sample size was not statistically predetermined, and blinding of investigators to group allocation was not performed.

TCR beta CDR3 regions were amplified from RNA transcripts. For the first round of RT-PCR on the TCR CDR3, the HTBI primer set was used together with the Qiagen OneStep RT-PCR kit. The libraries were constructed in a second round of multiplex PCR and then size-selected and purified. Libraries were sequenced paired-end with 100 bp reads on an Illumina HiSeq2000. Per the source publication's procedure: SOAPnuke was used to process the raw data, throwing out any read that contained adapters or uncalled bases, had a mean Phred below 15, or lacked an exact constant-primer or identifier match. High-quality paired reads were merged with COPE v1.2.5, and unique nucleotide sequences were defined as clonotypes. MiTCR v1.1 was used to align the clonotypes against IMGT TRBV, TRBD and TRBJ reference segments. Analysis was restricted to V-J combinations with a frequency above 0.0001, which covered about 99% of repertoires. The TCS score was defined as the ratio of F50 (clonal expansion) to E x V (chaos), calculated using BLOSUM62-based TCRdist between CDR3 peptides within each V-J. Welch's t-statistics and random forest reduced approximately 520 V-J features to 13, which were used in a naive Bayes classifier (R e1071). The similarity between thyroid and blood repertoires was quantified using the Morisita-Horn index. Using fastp at Q25 and MiXCR, TCRdb reprocessed the public reads and kept productive beta chains. CDR3 protein sequences are deduplicated, and each keeps its most common genes and DNA. These V and J calls originate from TCRdb's pipeline instead of the authors' own analysis. The table for this sample lists about 760,000 distinct CDR3 sequences; under 45% of them were counted only once. The ten largest clones capture 31% of the sample.

A patient counted as having stable Graves' hyperthyroidism if no progression to ophthalmopathy occurred over 18 months of follow-up. Hyperthyroidism patients were newly diagnosed, had a disease duration of under 2 months, and were aged 18 to 65 years. Exclusion was applied to patients with uncontrolled infections, other autoimmune diseases, pregnancy or lactation. Diagnoses were established on the basis of clinical symptoms, serum thyroxine and TRAb, thyroid ultrasound, and orbital computed tomography. PBMCs were isolated from more than 9 ml of fresh peripheral blood by Ficoll-Paque density gradient centrifugation. Total RNA was extracted with Trizol reagent, and quality was checked on an Agilent 2100 Bioanalyzer.

The rearranged segments are TRBV19 and TRBJ1-1; the D gene identity is not certain. The sequence derives from a woman aged 40 to 50 with Graves' hyperthyroidism. Sequencing input: blood. The DNA reads as follows: TGTGCCAGTAGAGGGAACTCGAACACTGAAGCTTTCTTT. It is translated as CASRGNSNTEAFF.